The rows below give T cell receptor beta chains drawn from one sample of a study of cytomegalovirus exposure and HLA in healthy donors. TCRdb's copy holds only in-frame clones and misses some; the assay was immunoSEQ multiplex PCR. The data show approximately 100,000 clones, around a tenth seen once. The sequenced sample consisted of PBMCs. Source of these receptors: a man aged 50-60 years in good health and CMV-seropositive. Each CDR3 is given with its conserved first and last residue.

j_call | v_call | cdr3_aa
TRBJ1-1 | TRBV7-2 | CASSPYTEAFF
TRBJ2-1 | TRBV11-3 | CASSLGTGEGNEQFF
TRBJ2-3 | TRBV28 | CASTSASTDTQYF
TRBJ2-7 | TRBV20-1 | CSATGPEQYF
TRBJ2-2 | TRBV10-2 | CASSPRDGELFF
TRBJ1-6 | TRBV6-5 | CASSYSQSSYNSPLHF
TRBJ2-1 | TRBV27 | CASSLFGGSSYNEQFF
TRBJ2-3 | TRBV25-1 | CASSRGLAGEAGDTQYF
TRBJ1-1 | TRBV6-6 | CASTLASGEAFF
TRBJ1-6 | TRBV2 | CASSGPPRAPLHF
TRBJ2-1 | TRBV29-1 | CSVNNQGYNEQFF
TRBJ2-7 | TRBV5-4 | CASSLAGGLKYF
TRBJ2-1 | TRBV7-8 | CASSSGTSGSLGRNEQFF
TRBJ1-2 | TRBV28 | CASTRDTVLYTF
TRBJ1-1 | TRBV11-2 | CASSRLDTEAFF
TRBJ2-6 | TRBV30 | CACSRSGANVLTF
TRBJ2-2 | TRBV5-1 | CASRGDRGTGELFF
TRBJ2-1 | TRBV7-9 | CASSPSGGVGAGEQFF
TRBJ2-7 | TRBV5-1 | CASSFRGYEQYF
TRBJ2-2 | TRBV7-6 | CASSLNSGSTGELFF
TRBJ2-7 | TRBV5-3 | CARSSTGDDSGRADSVYEQYF
TRBJ1-1 | TRBV4-2 | CASSLTDGFLSEAFF
TRBJ2-7 | TRBV5-8 | CASSPLGALSSYEQYF
TRBJ1-6 | TRBV7-3 | CASSLGGQGRRNSPLHF
TRBJ1-1 | TRBV9 | CASSVGQGGTEAFF
TRBJ1-5 | TRBV28 | CATQNGNSNQPQHF
TRBJ2-2 | TRBV5-1 | CASSLWGDWNTGELFF
TRBJ2-1 | TRBV5-1 | CASSRMGLAVSYNEQFF
TRBJ2-3 | TRBV6-1 | CASSGIRTGGDTQYF
TRBJ2-3 | TRBV7-9 | CASSLVLARDADTQYF
TRBJ2-7 | TRBV4-2 | CASSHGQGSYEQYF
TRBJ2-3 | TRBV7-2 | CASSLNPGSTDTQYF
TRBJ1-1 | TRBV7-3 | CASSSMGVVNTEAFF
TRBJ1-4 | TRBV6-1 | CASSERMEDEKLFF
TRBJ1-5 | TRBV27 | CASSSQGSSNQPQHF
TRBJ2-7 | TRBV4-1 | CASSLEGQGFNEQYF
TRBJ2-2 | TRBV11-2 | CASSLSQGASGELFF
TRBJ2-1 | TRBV9 | CASSVGTSATYNEQFF
TRBJ1-1 | TRBV6-5 | CASSSDRRAQLTFF